The T cell receptor beta chain under discussion was sequenced for a study of CD8 T cells in ankylosing spondylitis. In germline, CDR1 is MNHEY, CDR2 SVGEGT. V was clipped by 6 bases and J by 1 base, with 22 bases between them. This CDR3 has 17 amino acids. This clonotype was seen at least ten times. What it binds is not known. The study's findings and limits: Ankylosing spondylitis blood appeared to carry a characteristic TCR beta motif of roughly eight highly homologous variants. Within matched ankylosing spondylitis synovial fluid, disease-linked clones were reportedly significantly enriched. Previously reported in reactive arthritis synovial fluid and blood were some of the motif variants.

TCRdb fed the 5' RACE reads into MiXCR, producing one record per CDR3 protein. This sample has hundreds of thousands of distinct CDR3 sequences; over 8.5% occur once, and the top ten carry approximately 6.2%. The chain recombines TRBV6-2 or TRBV6-3 with TRBJ2-7; D possibly corresponds to TRBD2 (5 bases). The TCR originated in a male donor with ankylosing spondylitis or in good health (not recorded which). Sequenced material: blood, either unsorted or a sorted T cell fraction (not recorded which). This chain's CDR3 is CASRTTHSPPPSYEQYF. DNA for the CDR3: TGTGCCAGCAGGACTACCCACAGTCCCCCCCCATCCTACGAGCAGTACTTC.